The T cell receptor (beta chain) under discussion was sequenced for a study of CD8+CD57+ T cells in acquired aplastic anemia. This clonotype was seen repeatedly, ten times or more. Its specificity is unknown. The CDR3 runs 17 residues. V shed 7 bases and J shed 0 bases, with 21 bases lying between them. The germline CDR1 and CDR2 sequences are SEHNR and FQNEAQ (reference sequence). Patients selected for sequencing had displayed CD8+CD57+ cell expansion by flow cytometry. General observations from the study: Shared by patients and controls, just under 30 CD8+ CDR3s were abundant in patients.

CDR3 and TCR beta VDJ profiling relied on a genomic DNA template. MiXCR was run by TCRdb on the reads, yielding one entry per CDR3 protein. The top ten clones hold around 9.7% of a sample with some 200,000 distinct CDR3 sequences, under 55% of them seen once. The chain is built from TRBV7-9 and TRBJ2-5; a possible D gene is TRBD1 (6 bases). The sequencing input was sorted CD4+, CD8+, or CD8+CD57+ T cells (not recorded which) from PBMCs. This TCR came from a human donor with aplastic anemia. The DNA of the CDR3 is TGTGCCAGCACCGCTCTGGGGGCAAGGGGGTACCAAGAGACCCAGTACTTC. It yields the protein CASTALGARGYQETQYF.